Included here is one T cell receptor beta chain sequence, with context. This entry comes from a study of cytomegalovirus exposure and HLA in healthy donors. 13 Jbeta primers and 60 Vbeta primers were used for the PCR. The repertoire was sequenced with immunoSEQ multiplex PCR; TCRdb's copy has only in-frame clones and lacks some. The sample holds around 180,000 clones, approximately 81% seen once. Germline V gene data show CDR1 as SQVTM and CDR2 as ANQGSEA. With 7 bases removed from V and 0 bases from J, the gap between germline ends came to 9 bases. CDR3 length: 12 residues. This receptor was obtained from a boy aged 2-9 years in good health and CMV-seronegative. Source material: PBMCs. This rearrangement joins TRBV29-1 to TRBJ1-1; D gene ambiguous. In nucleotides, the CDR3 is TGCAGCGGTCAGGTGATGAACACTGAAGCTTTCTTT. Translation gives CSGQVMNTEAFF.